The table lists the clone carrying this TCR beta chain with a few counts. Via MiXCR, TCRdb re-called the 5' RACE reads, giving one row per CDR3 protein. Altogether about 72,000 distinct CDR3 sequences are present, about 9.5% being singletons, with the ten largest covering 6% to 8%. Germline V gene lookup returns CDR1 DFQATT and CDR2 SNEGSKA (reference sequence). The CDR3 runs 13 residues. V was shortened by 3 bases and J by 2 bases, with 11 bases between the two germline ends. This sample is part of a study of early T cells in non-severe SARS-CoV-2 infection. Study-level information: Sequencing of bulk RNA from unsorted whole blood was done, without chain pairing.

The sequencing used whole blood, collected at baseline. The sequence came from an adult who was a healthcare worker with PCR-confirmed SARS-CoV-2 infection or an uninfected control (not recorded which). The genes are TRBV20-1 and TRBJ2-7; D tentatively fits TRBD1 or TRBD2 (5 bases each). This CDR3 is CSASDRGPYEQYF. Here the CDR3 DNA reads TGCAGTGCTAGTGATAGGGGACCCTACGAGCAGTACTTC.